The 13 T cell receptor beta chains given below trace back to one sample, sequenced in a study of T-cell reconstitution after alpha-beta-depleted transplantation in children. Study results and caveats: It was newly produced T cells that mostly accounted for T-cell counts and diversity one year after transplant.

Preparation of the TCRbeta library involved a method that used unique molecular identifiers. TCRdb passed the PCR reads through MiXCR, listing each CDR3 protein once. The sample has about 300,000 distinct CDR3 sequences, over 7.5% seen once. Which antigens these TCRs recognize remains unknown. This specimen was peripheral blood, taken 360 days after TCRalphabeta/CD19-depleted stem cell transplant. The receptor set was obtained from a female patient aged 2 to 10 who had a stem cell transplant for Fanconi anemia, so the T cells may come from the graft donor.

This sequence joins TRBV6-1 and TRBJ2-5, with 8 nucleotides matching TRBD2. V lost 6 bases, J lost 7 bases, and 10 bases stayed unmatched. The CDR3 covers 14 residues. Germline V CDR1 and CDR2: MNHNS, SASEGT. CDR3 protein: CASRPGLAGGTQYF. CDR3 DNA sequence: TGTGCCAGCAGACCAGGACTAGCCGGGGGGACCCAGTACTTC.

At least ten counts were recorded for this clonotype. This rearrangement joins TRBV6-2 or TRBV6-3 to TRBJ2-2, with D perhaps TRBD2 (6 bases). V was trimmed by 6 bases and J by 5 bases, leaving 16 bases between them. Per germline, CDR1 MNHEY and CDR2 SVGEGT. This CDR3 contains 15 residues. The CDR3 is CASSPLGGVTGELFF. DNA of the CDR3: TGTGCCAGCAGCCCTCTCGGGGGAGTAACCGGGGAGCTGTTTTTT.

This clonotype has more than one count but fewer than ten. The genes are TRBV28 and TRBJ2-2, with D perhaps given as TRBD1 or TRBD2 (5 bases each). Germline CDR1 and CDR2: MDHEN and SYDVKM. The V gene lost 2 bases and the J gene lost 3 bases, with 13 bases spanning the gap. The CDR3 contains 16 residues. This CDR3 reads CASSLPGAQYTGELFF. The CDR3 DNA reads TGTGCCAGCAGTTTACCCGGGGCGCAGTACACCGGGGAGCTGTTTTTT. Looking up the rest from reference TRBV28 and TRBJ2-2 gives the full variable domain: DVKVTQSSRYLVKRTGEKVFLECVQDMDHENMFWYRQDPGLGLRLIYFSYDVKMKEKGDIPEGYSVSREKKERFSLILESASTNQTSMYLCASSLPGAQYTGELFFGEGSRLTVL.

This chain uses TRBV20-1 with TRBJ2-7; 7 positions agree with TRBD1. The length of the CDR3 is 15 residues. With V trimmed by 3 bases and J by 2 bases, 10 bases remained unmatched. Per germline, CDR1 DFQATT and CDR2 SNEGSKA (reference sequence). The CDR3 region is CSARDDRAWTYEQYF. The CDR3 coding sequence is TGCAGTGCTAGGGACGACAGGGCGTGGACCTACGAGCAGTACTTC.

This clonotype turned up a few times. The V call is TRBV6-1, the J call TRBJ1-2; perhaps TRBD1 as D (6 bases). CDR1 is MNHNS, CDR2 SASEGT, per germline. The CDR3 totals 14 residues. V was pared by 4 bases and J by 7 bases, with 16 bases between. The DNA for the CDR3 is TGTGCCAGCAGTGGGCGACAGGTCTGGCTTGGCTACACCTTC. It yields the protein CASSGRQVWLGYTF.

This clonotype was counted a few times. The J gene is TRBJ2-5, the V gene TRBV20-1, with 11 positions matching TRBD2. The CDR3 has 16 amino acids. Germline values: CDR1 DFQATT, CDR2 SNEGSKA (reference sequence). After removal of 0 bases from V and 7 bases from J, the junction contained 10 bases not matched to a gene. CDR3 nucleotide sequence: TGCAGTGCTAGAGACCGAGAGACTAGCGGGGTGGGGACCCAGTACTTC. Residues: CSARDRETSGVGTQYF.

This clonotype occurred many times. J is TRBJ2-3 and V is TRBV6-2 or TRBV6-3; the D gene is possibly TRBD2 (6 bases). The V gene lost 4 bases and the J gene lost 2 bases, with 10 bases spanning the gap. The CDR3 extends over 14 amino acids. Germline V CDR1 and CDR2: MNHEY, SVGEGT. The CDR3 spells CASSSGGITDTQYF. In DNA, the CDR3 is TGTGCCAGCAGTTCAGGAGGGATCACAGATACGCAGTATTTT.

This clonotype appeared many times. The chain combines TRBV21-1 with TRBJ1-5; the D call in the table, TRBD1, was not verified against the DNA. TRBV21-1 is a pseudogene locus. CDR3 length: 18 residues. The CDR3: CASSDTAGQDYSNQPQHF. Here the CDR3 DNA reads TGTGCCAGCAGCGATACCGCGGGACAGGACTATAGCAATCAGCCCCAGCATTTT.

The chain combines TRBV3-1 with TRBJ1-1, with 9 bases fitting TRBD1. Germline loops: CDR1 LGHDT, CDR2 YNNKEL (reference sequence). V was clipped by 3 bases and J by 0 bases; unmatched bases: 11. The CDR3 sequence is 18 residues long. The CDR3 protein is CASSHMGVDRGVNTEAFF. CDR3 nucleotide sequence: TGTGCCAGCAGCCATATGGGTGTAGACAGGGGGGTGAACACTGAAGCTTTCTTT.

This clonotype was observed a few times. The CDR3 sequence is CASSQAPGGFYEQYF. CDR3 DNA: TGTGCCAGCAGCCAAGCTCCGGGGGGCTTCTACGAGCAGTACTTC. The chain links TRBV3-1 to TRBJ2-7, with a possible D match to TRBD2 (7 bases). V was shortened by 1 base and J by 3 bases, with 13 bases between the two germline ends. The CDR3 extends over 15 amino acids. CDR1 is LGHDT, CDR2 YNNKEL, per germline (reference sequence).

This clonotype was seen at least ten times. This sequence joins TRBV28 and TRBJ2-5; TRBD1 matches at 7 bases. CDR1 is MDHEN, CDR2 SYDVKM, per germline. Germline trimming cut 6 bases from V and 2 bases from J; bases unmatched to any gene: 3. There are 13 residues in the CDR3. Here the CDR3 reads CASRRQGQETQYF. CDR3 bases: TGTGCCAGCAGACGACAGGGTCAAGAGACCCAGTACTTC.

The chain recombines TRBV12-3 or TRBV12-4 with TRBJ2-1; possible D gene TRBD1, 6 bases. The CDR3 sequence is 16 residues long. The germline V and J ends were trimmed by 6 bases and 9 bases, with 24 bases remaining between them. CDR3 in DNA: TGTGCCAGCAGCCCACCCGGGACATTGGGCAGGGTTGAGCAGTTCTTC. Residues: CASSPPGTLGRVEQFF.

The chain has TRBV5-1 and TRBJ1-2; D remains unclear. The CDR3 is made up of 14 amino acids. From germline, CDR1 is SGHRS and CDR2 YFSETQ. Trimming stripped 0 bases from V and 2 bases from J, with 8 bases between. The CDR3 spells CASSLDQGNYGYTF. The CDR3 DNA reads as TGCGCCAGCAGCTTGGATCAAGGAAACTATGGCTACACCTTC. Full variable domain (outside the CDR3, taken from reference TRBV5-1 and TRBJ1-2): KAGVTQTPRYLIKTRGQQVTLSCSPISGHRSVSWYQQTPGQGLQFLFEYFSETQRNKGNFPGRFSGRQFSNSRSEMNVSTLELGDSALYLCASSLDQGNYGYTFGSGTRLTVV.